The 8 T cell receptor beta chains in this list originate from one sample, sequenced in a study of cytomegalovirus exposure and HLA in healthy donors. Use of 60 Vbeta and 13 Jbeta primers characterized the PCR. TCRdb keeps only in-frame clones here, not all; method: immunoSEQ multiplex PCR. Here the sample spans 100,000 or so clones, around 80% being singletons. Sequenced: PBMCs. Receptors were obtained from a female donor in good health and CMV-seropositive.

The CDR3: CASTFGRGVTGELFF. The CDR3 DNA reads as TGCGCCAGCACCTTTGGACGGGGGGTCACCGGGGAGCTGTTTTTT. The chain carries TRBV5-1 and TRBJ2-2; 7 bases match TRBD2. From germline, CDR1 is SGHRS and CDR2 YFSETQ. V dropped 6 bases and J dropped 4; count of bases not matched to a gene: 9. This CDR3 spans 15 amino acids.

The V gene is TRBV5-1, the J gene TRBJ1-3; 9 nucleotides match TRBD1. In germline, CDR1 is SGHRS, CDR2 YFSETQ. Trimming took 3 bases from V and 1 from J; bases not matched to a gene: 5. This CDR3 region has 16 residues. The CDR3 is CASSSRQGGSGNTIYF. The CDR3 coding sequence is TGCGCCAGCAGCTCCCGACAGGGGGGGTCTGGAAACACCATATATTTT. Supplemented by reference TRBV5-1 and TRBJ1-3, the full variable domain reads KAGVTQTPRYLIKTRGQQVTLSCSPISGHRSVSWYQQTPGQGLQFLFEYFSETQRNKGNFPGRFSGRQFSNSRSEMNVSTLELGDSALYLCASSSRQGGSGNTIYFGEGSWLTVV.

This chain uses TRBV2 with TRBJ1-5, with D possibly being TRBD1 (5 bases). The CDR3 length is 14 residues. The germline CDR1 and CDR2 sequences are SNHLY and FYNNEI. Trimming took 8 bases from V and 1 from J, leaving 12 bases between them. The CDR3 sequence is CASGMGLSNQPQHF. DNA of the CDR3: TGTGCCAGCGGTATGGGACTGAGCAATCAGCCCCAGCATTTT. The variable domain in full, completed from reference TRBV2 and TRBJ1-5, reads EPEVTQTPSHQVTQMGQEVILRCVPISNHLYFYWYRQILGQKVEFLVSFYNNEISEKSEIFDDQFSVERPDGSNFTLKIRSTKLEDSAMYFCASGMGLSNQPQHFGDGTRLSIL.

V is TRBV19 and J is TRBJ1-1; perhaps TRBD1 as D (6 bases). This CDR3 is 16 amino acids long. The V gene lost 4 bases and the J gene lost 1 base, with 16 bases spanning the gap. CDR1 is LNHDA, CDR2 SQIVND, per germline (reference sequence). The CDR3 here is CASSTTQGRENTEAFF. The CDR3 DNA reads TGTGCCAGTAGTACCACACAGGGACGGGAGAACACTGAAGCTTTCTTT.

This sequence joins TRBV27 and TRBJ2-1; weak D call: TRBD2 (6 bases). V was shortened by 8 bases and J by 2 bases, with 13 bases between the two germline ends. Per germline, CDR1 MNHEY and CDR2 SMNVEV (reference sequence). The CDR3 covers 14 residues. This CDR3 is CASAPGGPYNEQFF. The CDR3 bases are TGTGCCAGCGCCCCCGGAGGGCCCTACAATGAGCAGTTCTTC.

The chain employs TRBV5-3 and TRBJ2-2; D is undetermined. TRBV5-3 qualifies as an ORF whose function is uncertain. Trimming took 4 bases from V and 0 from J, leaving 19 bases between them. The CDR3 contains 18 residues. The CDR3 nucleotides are TGTGCCAGAAGCCGCCCGCGTGGTCAGACAACGAACACCGGGGAGCTGTTTTTT. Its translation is CARSRPRGQTTNTGELFF.

CDR3: CASSAGHNSNQPQHF. In DNA form, the CDR3 reads TGTGCCAGCAGTGCAGGACACAATAGCAATCAGCCCCAGCATTTT. The V gene is TRBV6-1, the J gene TRBJ1-5, with D perhaps TRBD1 (5 bases). V lost 4 bases, J lost 0 bases, and 10 bases lay in between. The CDR3 has 15 amino acids. From germline, CDR1 is MNHNS and CDR2 SASEGT.

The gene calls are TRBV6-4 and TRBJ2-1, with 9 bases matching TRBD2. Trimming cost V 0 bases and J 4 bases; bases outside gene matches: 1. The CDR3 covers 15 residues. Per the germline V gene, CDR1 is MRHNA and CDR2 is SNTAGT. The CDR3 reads CASSDSSGSYNEQFF. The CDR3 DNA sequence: TGTGCCAGCAGTGACTCTAGCGGGAGTTACAATGAGCAGTTCTTC.